This T cell receptor beta chain stems from a study of T cell changes during pregnancy in multiple sclerosis. The CDR3 runs 13 residues. J was trimmed by 5 bases and V by 1 base; bases with no gene match: 1. Looked up from germline, CDR1 is KGHSH and CDR2 is LQKENI. Some clones are missing from TCRdb's copy, which holds only in-frame ones; the method was immunoSEQ multiplex PCR. The sample contains 85,000 to 90,000 clones, 90% to 95% of which appear only once. The sample consisted of peripheral blood, taken after pregnancy. The rearrangement links TRBV18 to TRBJ2-7; 8 nucleotides line up with TRBD1. The receptor was derived from a female donor in good health, enrolled as a control in a pregnancy study. CDR3 amino acids: CASSPRDRNEQYF. CDR3 nucleotide sequence: TGTGCCAGCTCACCACGGGACAGGAACGAGCAGTACTTC. The whole variable domain, remainder taken from reference TRBV18 and TRBJ2-7, is NAGVMQNPRHLVRRRGQEARLRCSPMKGHSHVYWYRQLPEEGLKFMVYLQKENIIDESGMPKERFSAEFPKEGPSILRIQQVVRGDSAAYFCASSPRDRNEQYFGPGTRLTVT.